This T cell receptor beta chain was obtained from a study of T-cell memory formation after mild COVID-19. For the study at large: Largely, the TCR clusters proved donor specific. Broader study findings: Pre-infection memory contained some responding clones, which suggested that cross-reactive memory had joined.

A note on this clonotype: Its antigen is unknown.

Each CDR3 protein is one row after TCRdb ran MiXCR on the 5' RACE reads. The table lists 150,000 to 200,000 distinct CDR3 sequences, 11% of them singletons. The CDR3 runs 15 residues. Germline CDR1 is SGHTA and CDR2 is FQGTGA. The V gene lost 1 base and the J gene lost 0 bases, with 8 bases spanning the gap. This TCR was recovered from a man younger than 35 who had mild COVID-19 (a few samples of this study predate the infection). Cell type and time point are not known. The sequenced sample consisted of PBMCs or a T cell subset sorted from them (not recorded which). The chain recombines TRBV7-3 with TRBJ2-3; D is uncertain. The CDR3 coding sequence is TGTGCCAGCAGCTTAAGGCCTACTAGCACAGATACGCAGTATTTT. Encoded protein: CASSLRPTSTDTQYF.